This T cell receptor (beta chain) was identified in a study of blood T cell repertoires in COVID-19. Method: immunoSEQ multiplex PCR; TCRdb's copy keeps in-frame clones and lacks some. The table records a few hundred thousand clones, 75% to 85% of them present only once. Germline lookup yields CDR1 SGHTA and CDR2 FQGTGA. V trimming: 0 bases; J trimming: 6 bases; junction bases outside the gene matches: 16. The CDR3 covers 18 residues. This clone was observed a handful of times. The V call is TRBV7-3, the J call TRBJ2-7; 8 nucleotides match TRBD1. Source material: peripheral blood. This clonotype was obtained from a woman aged 25-40 years with COVID-19, enrolled during active disease. CDR3 nucleotide sequence: TGTGCCAGCAGCTTAACGTTGCGACAGGGGATCAGGGATTGCGAGCAGTACTTC. Translating gives CASSLTLRQGIRDCEQYF.